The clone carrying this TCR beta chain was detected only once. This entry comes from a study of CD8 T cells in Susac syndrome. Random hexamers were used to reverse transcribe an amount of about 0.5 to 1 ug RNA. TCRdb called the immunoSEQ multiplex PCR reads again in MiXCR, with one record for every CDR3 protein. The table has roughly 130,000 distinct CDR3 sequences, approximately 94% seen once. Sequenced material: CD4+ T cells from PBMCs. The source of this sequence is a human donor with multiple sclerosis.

CDR3 coding DNA: TGCAGTGCTAGGGGTAGGGAGAAACAGCCCCAGCATTTT. This gives the protein CSARGREKQPQHF. The chain uses TRBV20-1 and TRBJ1-5; D is ambiguous. Trimming shortened V by 3 bases and J by 7 bases, and 13 bases separated the two germline ends. The CDR3 is 13 amino acids. Germline V gene lookup returns CDR1 DFQATT and CDR2 SNEGSKA (reference sequence).